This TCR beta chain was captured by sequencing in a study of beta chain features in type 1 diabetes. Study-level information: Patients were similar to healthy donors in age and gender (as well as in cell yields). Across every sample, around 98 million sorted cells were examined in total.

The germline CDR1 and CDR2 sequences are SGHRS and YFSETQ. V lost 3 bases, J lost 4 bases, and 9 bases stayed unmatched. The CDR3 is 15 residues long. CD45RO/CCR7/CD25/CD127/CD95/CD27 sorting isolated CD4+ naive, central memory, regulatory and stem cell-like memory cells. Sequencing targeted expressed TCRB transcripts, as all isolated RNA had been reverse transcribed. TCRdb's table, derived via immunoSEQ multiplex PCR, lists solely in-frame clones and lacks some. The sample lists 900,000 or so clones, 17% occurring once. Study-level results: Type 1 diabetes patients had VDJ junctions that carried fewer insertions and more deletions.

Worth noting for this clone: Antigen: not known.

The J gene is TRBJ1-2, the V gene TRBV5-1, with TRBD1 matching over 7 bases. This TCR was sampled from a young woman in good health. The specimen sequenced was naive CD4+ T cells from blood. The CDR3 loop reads CASSSGQPAGYGYTF. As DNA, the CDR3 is TGCGCCAGCAGCTCGGGACAGCCGGCGGGCTATGGCTACACCTTC.